The 17 T cell receptor beta chains below were found in one sample sequenced in a study of cytomegalovirus exposure and HLA in healthy donors. A multiplex PCR was run with 60 Vbeta primers and 13 Jbeta primers. Profiling relied on immunoSEQ multiplex PCR, and the TCRdb table lists in-frame clones only, not all of them. The sample has about 140,000 clones; under 75% are singletons. The sequenced material came from PBMCs. The source is a woman aged 40 to 50 in good health and CMV-seronegative.

The chain couples TRBV19 to TRBJ1-3; D is ambiguous. The CDR3 totals 12 residues. Germline loops: CDR1 LNHDA, CDR2 SQIVND (reference sequence). V was shortened by 7 bases and J by 5 bases, with 9 bases between the two germline ends. For the CDR3, the DNA is TGTGCCAGTACCTTAGAAAGAAACACCATATATTTT. This encodes CASTLERNTIYF.

The J gene is TRBJ2-1, the V gene TRBV5-1, with 10 bases that match TRBD2. After removal of 3 bases from V and 3 bases from J, the junction contained 9 bases not matched to a gene. The CDR3 is 17 residues long. From germline, CDR1 is SGHRS and CDR2 YFSETQ. In DNA form, the CDR3 reads TGCGCCAGCAGCTCCTCCTCGACTAGCGGGTTCTACAATGAGCAGTTCTTC. It specifies CASSSSSTSGFYNEQFF.

In its sample, this clone was seen a few times. The CDR3 spells CASSQGPLAGWNNEQFF. CDR3 nucleotides: TGTGCCAGCAGCCAAGGGCCCCTAGCGGGGTGGAACAATGAGCAGTTCTTC. V gene TRBV7-3 combines with J gene TRBJ2-1; 9 bases line up with TRBD2. J lost 5 bases, V lost 5 bases, and 13 bases had no gene match. Per the germline V gene, CDR1 is SGHTA and CDR2 is FQGTGA. CDR3 length: 17 amino acids.

The chain recombines TRBV7-9 with TRBJ2-2, with 12 nucleotides matching TRBD2. Looked up from germline, CDR1 is SEHNR and CDR2 is FQNEAQ (reference sequence). Trimming removed 1 base from V and 6 bases from J; junction bases left unmatched: 3. The CDR3 is made up of 16 amino acids. CDR3 DNA: TGTGCCAGCAGCTTAGAACTAGCGGGGGGCGCCGGGGAGCTGTTTTTT. This translates into CASSLELAGGAGELFF.

The chain recombines TRBV6-5 with TRBJ2-2; a possible D gene is TRBD2 (6 bases). The CDR3 loop spans 13 amino acids. Per germline, CDR1 MNHEY and CDR2 SVGAGI. Trimming removed 4 bases from V and 6 bases from J, with 9 bases in between. CDR3: CASSWREAGELFF. The CDR3 nucleotides are TGTGCCAGCAGTTGGAGGGAAGCCGGGGAGCTGTTTTTT.

This clone was counted between two and nine times. The chain links TRBV7-2 to TRBJ1-2, with D maybe TRBD1 (6 bases). CDR1 and CDR2 (germline): SGHTA, FQGNSA. V was shortened by 5 bases and J by 8 bases, with 21 bases between the two germline ends. The CDR3 spans 15 residues. The CDR3 spells CASSLIGGRTGGYTF. The CDR3 DNA reads TGTGCCAGCAGCCTCATTGGGGGCCGAACGGGCGGCTACACCTTC.

This clone has a handful of counts. The chain carries TRBV29-1 and TRBJ1-4; weak D call: TRBD1 (5 bases). CDR1 and CDR2 from the germline V gene are SQVTM and ANQGSEA. The CDR3 has 12 amino acids. Trimming shortened V by 4 bases and J by 7 bases, and 10 bases separated the two germline ends. The CDR3 spells CSVGGGAEKLFF. As DNA, the CDR3 is TGCAGCGTTGGGGGTGGGGCTGAAAAACTGTTTTTT.

The chain employs TRBV5-1 and TRBJ1-2; a weak D match, TRBD1 (6 bases). Looked up from germline, CDR1 is SGHRS and CDR2 is YFSETQ. Trimming removed 3 bases from V and 2 bases from J, with 17 bases in between. The length of the CDR3 is 16 residues. CDR3 protein: CASSSPSMTGNYGYTF. As DNA, the CDR3 is TGCGCCAGCAGCTCACCATCCATGACAGGAAACTATGGCTACACCTTC. The complete variable domain, with remaining parts taken from reference TRBV5-1 and TRBJ1-2, reads KAGVTQTPRYLIKTRGQQVTLSCSPISGHRSVSWYQQTPGQGLQFLFEYFSETQRNKGNFPGRFSGRQFSNSRSEMNVSTLELGDSALYLCASSSPSMTGNYGYTFGSGTRLTVV.

This clone was counted between two and nine times. The chain joins TRBV30 to TRBJ2-3, with 12 bases lining up with TRBD2. The CDR3 runs to 15 residues. Trimming took 2 bases from V and 6 from J; bases not matched to a gene: 6. Germline V gives CDR1 GTSNPN, CDR2 SVGIG (reference sequence). For the CDR3, the DNA is TGTGCCTGGAGTCCTCTAGCGGGGGGGAGGGATACGCAGTATTTT. Amino acid sequence: CAWSPLAGGRDTQYF. Full variable domain (outside the CDR3, taken from reference TRBV30 and TRBJ2-3): SQTIHQWPATLVQPVGSPLSLECTVEGTSNPNLYWYRQAAGRGLQLLFYSVGIGQISSEVPQNLSASRPQDRQFILSSKKLLLSDSGFYLCAWSPLAGGRDTQYFGPGTRLTVL.

Details on this clone: A read error may produce the germline difference seen at one junction end. The chain joins TRBV10-2 to TRBJ2-7; D call uncertain. The length of the CDR3 is 14 residues. CDR1 is WSHSY and CDR2 is SAAADI in the germline V gene. CDR3 region: CASSESSPEASRLF. In nucleotides, the CDR3 is TGCGCCAGCAGTGAGTCGTCACCAGAGGCATCACGACTCTTC.

Only one count was recorded for this clone. This same CDR3 is encoded by further DNA sequences in the sample. This chain uses TRBV19 with TRBJ1-5, with 8 bases aligning to TRBD1. Losses at the gene ends were 5 bases for V and 5 bases for J; bases not matched to a gene: 2. Germline V CDR1 and CDR2: LNHDA, SQIVND (reference sequence). The CDR3 contains 13 residues. CDR3 sequence reads: CASSGQGYQPQHF. CDR3 DNA sequence: TGTGCCAGTAGTGGACAGGGTTATCAGCCCCAGCATTTT.

The J gene is TRBJ1-1, the V gene TRBV12-5; 9 positions match TRBD1. Losses at the gene ends were 6 bases for V and 6 bases for J; bases not matched to a gene: 11. CDR1 is LGHNT, CDR2 FRNRAP, per germline. CDR3 length: 15 amino acids. CDR3 amino acids: CASGMWTGAPSEAFF. Written as DNA, the CDR3 is TGTGCTAGTGGAATGTGGACAGGGGCCCCCTCTGAAGCTTTCTTT.

The chain links TRBV5-4 to TRBJ1-2; D remains unclear. This CDR3 contains 15 residues. Per germline, CDR1 SGHNT and CDR2 YYREEE (reference sequence). Trimming removed 4 bases at V and 0 bases at J, with 13 bases between. The CDR3 loop reads CASSREKITNYGYTF. For the CDR3, the DNA is TGTGCCAGCAGCCGTGAGAAGATAACTAACTATGGCTACACCTTC.

This clone was recorded a few times. V gene TRBV19 combines with J gene TRBJ1-1, with D possibly being TRBD1 (5 bases). This CDR3 is built from 13 residues. The V gene lost 7 bases and the J gene lost 4 bases, with 13 bases spanning the gap. CDR1 is LNHDA, CDR2 SQIVND, per germline (reference sequence). The CDR3 sequence is CASKGTLGTEAFF. The CDR3 DNA sequence: TGTGCCAGTAAAGGGACTTTGGGCACTGAAGCTTTCTTT.

The chain couples TRBV18 to TRBJ2-7; tentative D call: TRBD1 (6 bases). Germline-derived CDR1 and CDR2 are KGHSH and LQKENI. Trimming pared 6 bases from V and 5 bases from J, leaving 17 bases between. The CDR3 runs to 14 residues. The CDR3 region has the DNA TGTGCCAGCTCCCCTCAAGGGACAAACAACGAGCAGTACTTC. Translated: CASSPQGTNNEQYF. Filled out from reference TRBV18 and TRBJ2-7, the complete variable domain reads NAGVMQNPRHLVRRRGQEARLRCSPMKGHSHVYWYRQLPEEGLKFMVYLQKENIIDESGMPKERFSAEFPKEGPSILRIQQVVRGDSAAYFCASSPQGTNNEQYFGPGTRLTVT.

For the CDR3, the DNA is TGTGCCAGTAGTATCGGGTGGAGGGGGCTCTCTGGGGCCAACGTCCTGACTTTC. Amino acids: CASSIGWRGLSGANVLTF. V gene TRBV19 combines with J gene TRBJ2-6; D might be TRBD1 (7 bases). The germline V gene encodes CDR1 LNHDA and CDR2 SQIVND (reference sequence). V lost 3 bases and J lost 0, with 15 bases in between. CDR3 length equals 18 residues.

V and J are TRBV5-6 and TRBJ1-1; 7 bases line up with TRBD1. CDR1 and CDR2 from the germline V gene are SGHDT and YYEEEE. Unmatched junction bases numbered 10, after V lost 4 bases and J lost 1 base. There are 16 residues in the CDR3. The CDR3 protein is CASSPLLGTANTEAFF. CDR3 nucleotide sequence: TGTGCCAGCAGCCCACTCCTTGGGACAGCGAACACTGAAGCTTTCTTT. The variable domain in full, completed from reference TRBV5-6 and TRBJ1-1, reads DAGVTQSPTHLIKTRGQQVTLRCSPKSGHDTVSWYQQALGQGPQFIFQYYEEEERQRGNFPDRFSGHQFPNYSSELNVNALLLGDSALYLCASSPLLGTANTEAFFGQGTRLTVV.